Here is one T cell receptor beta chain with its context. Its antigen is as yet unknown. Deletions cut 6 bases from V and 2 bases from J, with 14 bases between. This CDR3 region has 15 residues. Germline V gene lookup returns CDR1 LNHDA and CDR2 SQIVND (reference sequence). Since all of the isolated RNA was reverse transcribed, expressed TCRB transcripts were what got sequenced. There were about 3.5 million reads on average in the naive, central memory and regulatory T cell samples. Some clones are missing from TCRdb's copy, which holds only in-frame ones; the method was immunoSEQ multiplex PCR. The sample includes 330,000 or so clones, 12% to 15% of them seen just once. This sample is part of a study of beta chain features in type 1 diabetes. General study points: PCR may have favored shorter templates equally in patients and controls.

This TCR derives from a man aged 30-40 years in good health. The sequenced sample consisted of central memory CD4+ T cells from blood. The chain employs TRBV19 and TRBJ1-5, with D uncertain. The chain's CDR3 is CASRITSSGNQPQHF. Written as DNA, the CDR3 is TGTGCCAGTAGGATTACATCAAGTGGCAATCAGCCCCAGCATTTT.